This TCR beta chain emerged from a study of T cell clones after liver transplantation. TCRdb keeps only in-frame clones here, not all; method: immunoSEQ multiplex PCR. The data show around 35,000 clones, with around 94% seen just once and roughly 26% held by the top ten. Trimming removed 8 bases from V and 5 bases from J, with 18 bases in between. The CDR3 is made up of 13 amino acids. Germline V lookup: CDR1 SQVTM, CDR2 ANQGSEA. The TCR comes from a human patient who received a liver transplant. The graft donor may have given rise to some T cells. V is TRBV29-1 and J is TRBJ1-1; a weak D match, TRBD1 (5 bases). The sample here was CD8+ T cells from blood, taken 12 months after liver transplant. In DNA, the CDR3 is TGCAGCATTAGCCTAGGGGTGGGGACTGAAGCTTTCTTT. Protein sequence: CSISLGVGTEAFF.